What follows are 16 T cell receptor beta chains derived from one specimen sequenced in a study of T cells after yellow fever vaccination (dated by TCRdb to between 2019 and 2020). Library generation was performed with 5' RACE. Sequencing was performed on an Illumina HiSeq 2500. The raw public reads went through TCRdb reprocessing: fastp at Q25, MiXCR clone calling, in-frame beta chains kept. Entries that share a CDR3 protein sequence are merged under the most common genes and DNA. This sample comprises roughly 160,000 distinct CDR3 sequences, approximately 6.7% of them detected only once. The ten most abundant clones make up more than 2.5% of the sample. What the treatment or condition label conveys for this sample: live attenuated yellow fever vaccine strain. The source material was CD4+ T cells sorted from PBMCs, sampled 5 days after the first yellow fever vaccination. All receptors derive from a young man who received the YFV17D yellow fever vaccine.

The CDR3 region is CASSLEGQGANVLTF. CDR3 coding DNA: TGTGCCAGCAGCCTTGAAGGGCAAGGGGCCAACGTCCTGACTTTC. The chain has TRBV27 and TRBJ2-6; no clear D gene. CDR1 is MNHEY, CDR2 SMNVEV, per germline (reference sequence). Trimming took off 6 bases at V and 4 bases at J, with 13 bases between the two ends. The CDR3 is made up of 15 amino acids.

This clonotype came up a few times. The rearrangement links TRBV6-4 to TRBJ1-1; tentatively, D is TRBD1 (5 bases). Germline values: CDR1 MRHNA, CDR2 SNTAGT. Trimming shortened V by 7 bases and J by 0 bases, and 36 bases separated the two germline ends. There are 22 residues in the CDR3. This CDR3 reads CASTLLAGRFMGLGGLNTEAFF. In nucleotides, the CDR3 is TGTGCCAGCACCCTCCTGGCAGGGCGGTTTATGGGGTTGGGGGGACTGAACACTGAAGCTTTCTTT.

This clonotype was counted many times. This chain joins TRBV5-1 and TRBJ2-1; D not certain. V dropped 0 bases and J dropped 0 bases, with 7 bases sitting between them. The CDR3 is made up of 15 amino acids. In germline, CDR1 is SGHRS, CDR2 YFSETQ. CDR3 protein: CASSLETASYNEQFF. The CDR3 coding sequence is TGCGCCAGCAGCTTGGAGACTGCCTCCTACAATGAGCAGTTCTTC.

This clonotype was recorded at least ten times. This chain joins TRBV5-1 and TRBJ2-3; 7 bases are shared with TRBD2. This CDR3 comprises 16 residues. Germline trimming cut 3 bases from V and 0 bases from J; bases unmatched to any gene: 7. Germline lookup yields CDR1 SGHRS and CDR2 YFSETQ. This CDR3 is CASSSLAAESTDTQYF. DNA of the CDR3: TGCGCCAGCAGCTCTCTAGCGGCGGAGAGCACAGATACGCAGTATTTT.

This clonotype was detected a few times. This sequence joins TRBV6-5 and TRBJ2-7; possibly TRBD2 for D (6 bases). The CDR3 is made up of 15 amino acids. Germline lookup yields CDR1 MNHEY and CDR2 SVGAGI. V was pared by 4 bases and J by 3 bases, with 16 bases between. The CDR3 spells CASSLYRDWLYEQYF. DNA for the CDR3: TGTGCCAGCAGTTTATACCGGGACTGGCTCTACGAGCAGTACTTC.

There are many counts of this clonotype. This rearrangement joins TRBV6-5 to TRBJ1-6; 9 bases are shared with TRBD1. Looked up from germline, CDR1 is MNHEY and CDR2 is SVGAGI. J lost 10 bases, V lost 6 bases, and 13 bases had no gene match. This CDR3 is built from 16 residues. The CDR3, as DNA: TGTGCCAGCAGATCCGAGGGACAGGGATTTTGGTCACCCCTCCACTTT. It specifies CASRSEGQGFWSPLHF.

This clonotype came up a few times. This chain joins TRBV12-3 or TRBV12-4 and TRBJ2-7; the D gene is possibly TRBD1 (5 bases). The CDR3 sequence is 13 residues long. The V end lost 5 bases, the J end lost 0 bases, and 8 bases lay between the germline ends. The CDR3 DNA sequence: TGTGCCAGCAGTCGACAGTTCTCCTACGAGCAGTACTTC. It specifies CASSRQFSYEQYF.

This clonotype was detected ten times or more. This chain uses TRBV12-3 or TRBV12-4 with TRBJ2-7, with a weak D call TRBD2 (6 bases). The CDR3 length is 12 residues. Between the trimmed V and J ends, which lost 3 bases and 6 bases, there was a span of 9 bases. CDR3 nucleotides: TGTGCCAGCAGTTTCCTGGGAGGCGAGCAGTACGTC. It yields the protein CASSFLGGEQYV.

This clonotype was seen at least ten times. The chain recombines TRBV20-1 with TRBJ2-3; D is unresolved. The CDR3 length is 11 residues. Germline V CDR1 and CDR2: DFQATT, SNEGSKA (reference sequence). The ends were cut back, 1 base at V and 1 base at J, with 0 bases in the middle. Here the CDR3 reads CSARGTDTQYF. Written as DNA, the CDR3 is TGCAGTGCTAGAGGCACAGATACGCAGTATTTT.

Note on this clonotype: This could be a read error, since a much larger clone is one nucleotide away. This chain connects TRBV11-1 to TRBJ2-1; D is ambiguous. This CDR3 region has 13 residues. The germline CDR1 and CDR2 sequences are SGHAT and FQDESV (reference sequence). For the CDR3, the DNA is TGTGCCAGCAGCTTAAGTCGCTACATTGAGCAGTTCTTC. Protein: CASSLSRYIEQFF.

At least ten counts were recorded for this clonotype. The chain links TRBV12-3 or TRBV12-4 to TRBJ1-5; D uncertain. This CDR3 contains 13 residues. V was pared by 3 bases and J by 0 bases, with 3 bases between. The CDR3 DNA reads TGTGCCAGCAGTTTGTTTAGCAATCAGCCCCAGCATTTT. It yields the protein CASSLFSNQPQHF.

The table lists this clonotype with a few counts. V gene TRBV7-2 combines with J gene TRBJ1-5; D ambiguous. This CDR3 spans 13 amino acids. In germline, CDR1 is SGHTA, CDR2 FQGNSA. Trimming shortened V by 5 bases and J by 1 base, and 6 bases separated the two germline ends. The CDR3 nucleotides read TGTGCCAGCAGCCGTCGGAGCAATCAGCCCCAGCATTTT. Translation: CASSRRSNQPQHF.

The chain links TRBV6-5 to TRBJ1-5; D remains unclear. V dropped 2 bases and J dropped 4 bases, with 3 bases sitting between them. The germline V gene encodes CDR1 MNHEY and CDR2 SVGAGI. The CDR3 length is 12 residues. The CDR3 spells CASSYNNQPQHF. DNA of the CDR3: TGTGCCAGCAGTTACAATAATCAGCCCCAGCATTTT.

This clonotype was observed a handful of times. The chain carries TRBV7-2 and TRBJ2-1; the D gene is possibly TRBD2 (6 bases). V was trimmed by 1 base and J by 10 bases, leaving 11 bases between them. CDR3 length equals 13 residues. From germline, CDR1 is SGHTA and CDR2 FQGNSA. CDR3 sequence (DNA): TGTGCCAGCAGCTTAGTAGCGCGGGGCGAGCAGTTCTTC. Translating gives CASSLVARGEQFF. Full variable domain (rest looked up from reference TRBV7-2 and TRBJ2-1): GAGVSQSPSNKVTEKGKDVELRCDPISGHTALYWYRQSLGQGLEFLIYFQGNSAPDKSGLPSDRFSAERTGGSVSTLTIQRTQQEDSAVYLCASSLVARGEQFFGPGTRLTVL.

The chain uses TRBV20-1 and TRBJ2-2; the D gene is possibly TRBD2 (6 bases). Germline CDR1 is DFQATT and CDR2 is SNEGSKA (reference sequence). V lost 5 bases to trimming and J lost 6 bases, with 19 bases between them. CDR3 length: 15 residues. The chain's CDR3 is CSASSLAGLPGELFF. DNA of the CDR3: TGCAGTGCTTCCTCACTGGCGGGGCTACCCGGGGAGCTGTTTTTT.

This clonotype was seen many times. The chain recombines TRBV28 with TRBJ1-2; TRBD1 aligns across 7 bases. The CDR3 spans 13 residues. Trimming cost V 6 bases and J 3 bases; bases outside gene matches: 4. CDR1 MDHEN and CDR2 SYDVKM come from the germline V gene. Here the CDR3 DNA reads TGTGCCAGCAGGACAGGGCAGGACTATGGCTACACCTTC. Protein: CASRTGQDYGYTF.